This T cell receptor (beta chain) stems from a study of response to subunit inactivated influenza vaccine. At least ten counts were recorded for this clonotype. Its specificity is not known. TCRdb re-analysed the RT-PCR reads in MiXCR, keeping a single row per CDR3 protein. The sample consists of about half a million distinct CDR3 sequences, roughly 8.2% of them appearing once. Study-wide findings and caveats: Few additional T cells are recruited per seasonal influenza vaccination, authors suggested.

CDR1 and CDR2 from the germline V gene are SGHRS and YFSETQ. The germline V and J ends were trimmed by 3 bases and 0 bases, with 10 bases remaining between them. CDR3 length: 14 residues. Material: PBMCs from blood, obtained less than 30 months after vaccination. This TCR was sampled from a man between 50 and 69 years old who received an inactivated influenza vaccine. V gene TRBV5-1 combines with J gene TRBJ2-7, with D perhaps TRBD1 (6 bases). The CDR3 nucleotides are TGCGCCAGCAGCTCGGACAGATCCTCCTACGAGCAGTACTTC. Translating gives CASSSDRSSYEQYF.